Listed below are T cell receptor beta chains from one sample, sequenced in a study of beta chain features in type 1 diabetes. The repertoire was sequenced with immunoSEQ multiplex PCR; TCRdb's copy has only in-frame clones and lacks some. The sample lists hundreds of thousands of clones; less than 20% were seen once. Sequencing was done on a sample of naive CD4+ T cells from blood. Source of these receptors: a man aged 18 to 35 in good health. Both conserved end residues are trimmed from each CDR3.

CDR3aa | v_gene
ASVKGTGSLGYT | TRBV2
ASSRGGFLATNEKLF | TRBV5-4
ASSLVDYTGELF | TRBV5-4
SVLGPAGITNTGELF | TRBV29-1
ASSPSGQGYEQY | TRBV18
ASSFPKDGYT | TRBV28
ASSPGQPLSGNTIY | TRBV18
ASSQDTRTGFYGYT | TRBV4-3
ASSVGGHVYSYNSPLH | TRBV9
ASRGDLSTDTQY | TRBV9
ASSVKGVVQPQH | TRBV6-5
ASSLDQARY | TRBV7-9
ASSAQQGRSGNTIY | TRBV19
ASMVETYNEQF | TRBV2
ASSLRTGSGANVLT | TRBV27
ASSVDSGQGGEKLF | TRBV9
SVAGSSGNQPQH | TRBV29-1
ASSLVVSGLRGEQY | TRBV7-2
ASSLALDAGQF | TRBV5-4
ASSLYRGAKNIQY | TRBV7-9
ASSFRTGNYNEQF | TRBV5-6
ASSLGKTSSYNEQF | TRBV5-1
ASSARTGAGEKLF | TRBV5-6
ASSPGRTNEKLF | TRBV7-9
ASRGLLGTDTQY | TRBV6-1
ASSSRGRGYGYT | TRBV11-2
ASSLGVSPNGEQY | TRBV5-1
AWSPGLYNEKLF | TRBV30
ASSIGQGAYEQY | TRBV19
AWSVDSYNEQF | TRBV30
SARDREQY | TRBV20-1
SAPGPKEAF | TRBV20-1
ASSLDTGQETQY | TRBV5-1
ASSPRTIFLAKNIQY | TRBV2
ASSPGLNGYT | TRBV9
AWRLAGANTEAF | TRBV30
ASSLTPSNTEAF | TRBV5-4
ASRRGQVLGYT | TRBV28
AWSVGPGGNQPQH | TRBV30
ASIPGHTDTQY | TRBV19
ASAARLNYGYT | TRBV7-2
ASGLVNGGTDTQY | TRBV12-5
ASRGTQGSEKLF | TRBV7-9
ASSPPELRETQY | TRBV18
SVGGAKLF | TRBV29-1
ASSEGLAGREQF | TRBV6-1
ASSKGGHEQY | TRBV5-1
ASSLGTAFSYEQY | TRBV5-1
ASSLRSPLGYT | TRBV28
ASSDSGELF | TRBV7-2
ASSPDREAF | TRBV18
ASSPIRGTTEAF | TRBV5-1